This TCR beta chain was sequenced during a study of beta chain features in type 1 diabetes. Findings and limits, study-wide: Fewer junction insertions and more nucleotide deletions appeared in type 1 diabetes patients. Within the patient group, naive, central memory and Treg TCRB repertoires appeared more similar to each other than within healthy donors.

This clone was found a few times. The antigen remains unidentified. Sequencing targeted expressed TCRB transcripts, as all isolated RNA had been reverse transcribed. Generated by immunoSEQ multiplex PCR, the TCRdb table keeps only in-frame clones and is missing some. The sample has approximately 300,000 clones, 8% to 13% seen once; the top ten hold 0.015%. CDR1 is MDHEN and CDR2 is SYDVKM in the germline V gene. The CDR3 runs 16 residues. V was clipped by 4 bases and J by 5 bases, with 19 bases between them. This chain connects TRBV28 to TRBJ2-3; TRBD1 is a possible D gene (6 bases). The sequenced sample consisted of naive CD4+ T cells from blood. This receptor was obtained from a woman between 25 and 40 years old in good health. The CDR3 DNA is TGTGCCAGCAGTTCGGATCTCGACAGGCGGAGAGATACGCAGTATTTT. It encodes CASSSDLDRRRDTQYF. Filled out from reference TRBV28 and TRBJ2-3, the complete variable domain reads DVKVTQSSRYLVKRTGEKVFLECVQDMDHENMFWYRQDPGLGLRLIYFSYDVKMKEKGDIPEGYSVSREKKERFSLILESASTNQTSMYLCASSSDLDRRRDTQYFGPGTRLTVL.